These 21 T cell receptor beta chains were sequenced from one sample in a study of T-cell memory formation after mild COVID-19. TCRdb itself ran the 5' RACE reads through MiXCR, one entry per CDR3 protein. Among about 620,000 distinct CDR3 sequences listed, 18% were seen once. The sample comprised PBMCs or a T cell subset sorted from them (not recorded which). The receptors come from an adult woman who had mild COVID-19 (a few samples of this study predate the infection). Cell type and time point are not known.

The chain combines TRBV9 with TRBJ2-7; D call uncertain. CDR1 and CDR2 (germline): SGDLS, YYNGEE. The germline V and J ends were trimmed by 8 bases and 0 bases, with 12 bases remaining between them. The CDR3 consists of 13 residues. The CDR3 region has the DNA TGTGCCAGAAAGGAGTCCCCCTCCTACGAGCAGTACTTC. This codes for CARKESPSYEQYF.

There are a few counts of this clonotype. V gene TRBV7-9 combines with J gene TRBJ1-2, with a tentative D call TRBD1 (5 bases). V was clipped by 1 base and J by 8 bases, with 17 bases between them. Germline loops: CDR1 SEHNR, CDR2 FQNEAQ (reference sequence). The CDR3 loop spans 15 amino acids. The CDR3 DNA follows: TGTGCCAGCAGCTTAGGGGGGACGCGACCCAAGGGCTACACCTTC. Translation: CASSLGGTRPKGYTF.

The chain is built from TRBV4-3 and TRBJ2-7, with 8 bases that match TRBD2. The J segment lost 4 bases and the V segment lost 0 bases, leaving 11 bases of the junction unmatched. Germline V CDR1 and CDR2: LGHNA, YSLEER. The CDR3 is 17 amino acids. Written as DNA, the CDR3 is TGCGCCAGCAGCCAAGATCAAGGTCTGGCGGGAGGTTACGAGCAGTACTTC. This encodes CASSQDQGLAGGYEQYF.

CDR3 amino acids: CASSFRTGGEQYF. Here the CDR3 DNA reads TGTGCCAGCAGCTTCCGGACAGGGGGCGAGCAGTACTTC. This chain uses TRBV7-3 with TRBJ2-7; 10 bases are a match to TRBD1. V shed 3 bases, J shed 6 bases, and the junction held 2 bases outside the gene matches. The germline V gene has CDR1 SGHTA and CDR2 FQGTGA. The CDR3 has 13 amino acids.

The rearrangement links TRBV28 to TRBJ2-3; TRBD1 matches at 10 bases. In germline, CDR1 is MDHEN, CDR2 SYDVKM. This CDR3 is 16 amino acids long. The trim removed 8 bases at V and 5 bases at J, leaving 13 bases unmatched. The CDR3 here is CASLPQETGGRDTQYF. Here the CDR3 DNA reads TGTGCCAGCTTGCCCCAAGAGACAGGGGGCAGAGATACGCAGTATTTT.

Written as DNA, the CDR3 is TGCAGTGCTAGCGAGCGACTCCCATCTTCGTTATGGTCCTACAATGAGCAGTTCTTC. This translates into CSASERLPSSLWSYNEQFF. The chain has TRBV20-1 and TRBJ2-1; no definite D call. Germline V CDR1 and CDR2: DFQATT, SNEGSKA (reference sequence). This CDR3 is 19 amino acids long. V was pared by 3 bases and J by 1 base, with 25 bases between.

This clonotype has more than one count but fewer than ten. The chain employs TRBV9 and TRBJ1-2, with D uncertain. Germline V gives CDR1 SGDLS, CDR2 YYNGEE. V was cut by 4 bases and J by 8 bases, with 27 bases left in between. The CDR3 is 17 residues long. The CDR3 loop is CASSPRGVDPLPGGYTF. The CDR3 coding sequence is TGTGCCAGCAGCCCCCGTGGTGTGGACCCCTTACCGGGAGGCTACACCTTC. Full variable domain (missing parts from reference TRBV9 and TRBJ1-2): DSGVTQTPKHLITATGQRVTLRCSPRSGDLSVYWYQQSLDQGLQFLIQYYNGEERAKGNILERFSAQQFPDLHSELNLSSLELGDSALYFCASSPRGVDPLPGGYTFGSGTRLTVV.

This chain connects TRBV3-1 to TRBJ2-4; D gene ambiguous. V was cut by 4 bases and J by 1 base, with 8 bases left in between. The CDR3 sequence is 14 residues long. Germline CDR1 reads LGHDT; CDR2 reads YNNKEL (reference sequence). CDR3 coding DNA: TGTGCCAGCAGCCTCTCTGGGGCCAAAAACATTCAGTACTTC. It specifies CASSLSGAKNIQYF.

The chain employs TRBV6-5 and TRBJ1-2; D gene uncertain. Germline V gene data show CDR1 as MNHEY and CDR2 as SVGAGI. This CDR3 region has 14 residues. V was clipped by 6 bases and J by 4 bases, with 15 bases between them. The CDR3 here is CASSLEVGAYGYTF. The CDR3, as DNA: TGTGCCAGCAGCCTAGAGGTGGGCGCCTATGGCTACACCTTC.

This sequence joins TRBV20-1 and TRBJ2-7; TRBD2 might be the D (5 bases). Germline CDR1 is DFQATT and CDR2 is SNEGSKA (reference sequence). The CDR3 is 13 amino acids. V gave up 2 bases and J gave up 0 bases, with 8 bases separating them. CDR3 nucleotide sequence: TGCAGTGCTAGACCCCGGGACTCCTACGAGCAGTACTTC. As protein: CSARPRDSYEQYF.

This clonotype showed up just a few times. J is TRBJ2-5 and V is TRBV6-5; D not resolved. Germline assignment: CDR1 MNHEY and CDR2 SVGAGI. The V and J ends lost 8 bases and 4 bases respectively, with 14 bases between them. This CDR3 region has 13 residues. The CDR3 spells CASCREERETQYF. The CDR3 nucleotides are TGTGCCAGCTGCCGCGAGGAGCGAGAGACCCAGTACTTC.

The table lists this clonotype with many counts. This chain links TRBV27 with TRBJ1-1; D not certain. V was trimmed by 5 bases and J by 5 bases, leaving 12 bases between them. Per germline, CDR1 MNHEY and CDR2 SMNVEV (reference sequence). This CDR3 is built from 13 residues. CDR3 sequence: CASSPQRRTEAFF. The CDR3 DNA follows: TGTGCCAGCAGTCCCCAGAGGCGTACTGAAGCTTTCTTT.

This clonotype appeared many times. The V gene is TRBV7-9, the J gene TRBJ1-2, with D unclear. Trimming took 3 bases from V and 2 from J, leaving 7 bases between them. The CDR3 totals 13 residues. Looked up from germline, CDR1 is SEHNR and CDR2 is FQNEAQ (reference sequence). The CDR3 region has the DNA TGTGCCAGCAGCTTGGGATTCAACTATGGCTACACCTTC. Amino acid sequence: CASSLGFNYGYTF.

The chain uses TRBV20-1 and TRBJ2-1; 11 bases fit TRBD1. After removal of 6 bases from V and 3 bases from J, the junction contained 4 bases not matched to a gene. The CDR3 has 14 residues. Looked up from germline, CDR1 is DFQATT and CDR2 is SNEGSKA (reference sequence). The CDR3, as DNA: TGCAGTGCGGTGGACAGGGGGCTCTACAATGAGCAGTTCTTC. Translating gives CSAVDRGLYNEQFF.

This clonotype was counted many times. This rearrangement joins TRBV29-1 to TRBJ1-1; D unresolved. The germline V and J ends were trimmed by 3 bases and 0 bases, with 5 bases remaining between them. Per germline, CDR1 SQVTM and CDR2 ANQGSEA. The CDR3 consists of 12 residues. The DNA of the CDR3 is TGCAGCGTTGACAGGATGAACACTGAAGCTTTCTTT. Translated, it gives CSVDRMNTEAFF.

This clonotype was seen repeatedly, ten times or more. CDR3 sequence: CASSIGQSNQPQHF. The CDR3 DNA sequence: TGTGCCAGCAGCATCGGACAGAGCAATCAGCCCCAGCATTTT. V usage is TRBV7-2 and J usage is TRBJ1-5, with D tentatively TRBD1 (6 bases). The V gene lost 5 bases and the J gene lost 1 base, with 9 bases spanning the gap. Germline CDR1 reads SGHTA; CDR2 reads FQGNSA. The CDR3 runs 14 residues.

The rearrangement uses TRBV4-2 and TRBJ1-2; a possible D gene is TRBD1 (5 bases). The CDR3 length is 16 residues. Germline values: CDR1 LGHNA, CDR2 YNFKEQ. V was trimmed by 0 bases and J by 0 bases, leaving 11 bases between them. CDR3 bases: TGTGCCAGCAGCCAAGATATGTACAGGCCTAACTATGGCTACACCTTC. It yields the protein CASSQDMYRPNYGYTF.

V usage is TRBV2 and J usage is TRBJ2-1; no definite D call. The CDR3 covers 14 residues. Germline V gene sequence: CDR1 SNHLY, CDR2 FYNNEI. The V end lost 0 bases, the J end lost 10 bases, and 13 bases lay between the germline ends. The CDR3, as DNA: TGTGCCAGCAGTGAAGCAATTAGGACCAGGGAGCAGTTCTTC. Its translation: CASSEAIRTREQFF.

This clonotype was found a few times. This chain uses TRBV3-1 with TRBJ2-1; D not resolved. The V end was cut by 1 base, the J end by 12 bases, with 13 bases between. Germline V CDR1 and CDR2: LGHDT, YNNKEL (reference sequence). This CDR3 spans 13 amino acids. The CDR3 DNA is TGTGCCAGCAGCCAAGTCGATGGGGAAGGGCAGTTCTTC. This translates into CASSQVDGEGQFF.

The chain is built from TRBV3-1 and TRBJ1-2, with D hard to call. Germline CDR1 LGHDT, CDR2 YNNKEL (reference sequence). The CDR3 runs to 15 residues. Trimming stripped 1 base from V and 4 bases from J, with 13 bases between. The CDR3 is CASSQGSGSGYGYTF. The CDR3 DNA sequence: TGTGCCAGCAGCCAAGGTTCGGGGTCTGGCTATGGCTACACCTTC. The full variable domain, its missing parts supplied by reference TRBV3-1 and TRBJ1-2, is DTAVSQTPKYLVTQMGNDKSIKCEQNLGHDTMYWYKQDSKKFLKIMFSYNNKELIINETVPNRFSPKSPDKAHLNLHINSLELGDSAVYFCASSQGSGSGYGYTFGSGTRLTVV.

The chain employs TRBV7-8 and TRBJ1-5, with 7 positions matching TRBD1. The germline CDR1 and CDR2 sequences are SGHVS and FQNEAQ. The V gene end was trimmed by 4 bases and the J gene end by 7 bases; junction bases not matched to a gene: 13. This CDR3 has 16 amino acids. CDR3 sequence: CASSSQPTGVNQPQHF. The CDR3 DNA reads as TGTGCCAGCAGCTCCCAGCCCACAGGGGTAAACCAGCCCCAGCATTTT.